This TCR beta chain was sequenced during a study of OX40 agonist ivuxolimab in advanced cancers. Study details: Partial responses, seen in three patients, involved one hepatocellular carcinoma and two cutaneous melanomas.

Data came from immunoSEQ multiplex PCR; TCRdb stores just in-frame clones and leaves some out. The sample holds 77,000 or so clones, about 92% seen once. The germline CDR1 and CDR2 sequences are MNHNY and SVGAGI (reference sequence). The V and J ends lost 9 bases and 0 bases respectively, with 5 bases between them. CDR3 length equals 11 residues. The sequence was obtained from an adult with an advanced solid tumor such as melanoma, head and neck, liver or kidney cancer. The sequencing here drew on CD4+ or CD8+ T cells sorted from blood, taken in a trial of the OX40 agonist ivuxolimab. The chain couples TRBV6-6 to TRBJ1-1; D call uncertain. This CDR3 reads CASVLNTEAFF. CDR3 DNA: TGTGCCAGTGTCCTGAACACTGAAGCTTTCTTT.